The 24 T cell receptor beta chains in this list originate from one sample, sequenced in a study of T cell changes during pregnancy in multiple sclerosis. The table came from immunoSEQ multiplex PCR; TCRdb's copy has only in-frame clones and leaves some out. The data contain about 89,000 clones, 92% of them singletons. The material sequenced was peripheral blood, taken after pregnancy. The origin of the receptors is a female donor in good health, enrolled as a control in a pregnancy study.

The rearrangement uses TRBV6-1 and TRBJ2-7; D might be TRBD1 (5 bases). V was trimmed by 1 base and J by 3 bases, leaving 16 bases between them. Germline V gene sequence: CDR1 MNHNS, CDR2 SASEGT. The CDR3 is made up of 16 amino acids. CDR3 DNA sequence: TGTGCCAGCAGTGAAGATACAGTGACAGTTAGCTACGAGCAGTACTTC. Translation: CASSEDTVTVSYEQYF.

The rearrangement uses TRBV7-3 and TRBJ2-7, with TRBD2 matching over 13 bases. Per germline, CDR1 SGHTA and CDR2 FQGTGA. The V and J ends lost 3 bases and 7 bases, in that order; junction bases with no gene match: 9. The CDR3 is 16 amino acids. CDR3 nucleotide sequence: TGTGCCAGCAGCTTCAGGACTAGCGGGAGACTGGGGGAGCAGTACTTC. Translation: CASSFRTSGRLGEQYF.

The rearrangement links TRBV5-1 to TRBJ1-3; no clear D. CDR3 length: 16 residues. V was shortened by 6 bases and J by 0 bases, with 16 bases between the two germline ends. Germline CDR1 and CDR2: SGHRS and YFSETQ. The CDR3 DNA is TGCGCCAGCACCCCGAACGCCGTTAGCTCTGGAAACACCATATATTTT. Its translation is CASTPNAVSSGNTIYF.

V usage is TRBV5-4 and J usage is TRBJ2-5; D is ambiguous. V dropped 0 bases and J dropped 7 bases, with 10 bases sitting between them. This CDR3 is 13 amino acids long. CDR1 and CDR2 from the germline V gene are SGHNT and YYREEE (reference sequence). Here the CDR3 DNA reads TGTGCCAGCAGCTTGGATGGCCCGGGGACCCAGTACTTC. This translates into CASSLDGPGTQYF.

Here the CDR3 reads CASLGLIAFF. Here the CDR3 DNA reads TGTGCCAGTCTCGGGTTGATAGCTTTCTTT. The rearrangement joins TRBV28 to TRBJ1-1; D uncertain. V was cut by 9 bases and J by 10 bases, with 12 bases left in between. The CDR3 consists of 10 residues. Germline assignment: CDR1 MDHEN and CDR2 SYDVKM.

The chain combines TRBV2 with TRBJ2-3, with TRBD2 identical over 7 bases. The ends lost 7 bases at V and 0 bases at J; junction bases unmatched: 7. Germline V gene data show CDR1 as SNHLY and CDR2 as FYNNEI. This CDR3 is built from 15 residues. CDR3 in amino acids: CASNLGLGSTDTQYF. The CDR3 coding sequence is TGTGCCAGCAATCTAGGACTAGGTAGCACAGATACGCAGTATTTT.

This clone was picked up one time. The chain uses TRBV28 and TRBJ1-5; the D gene is possibly TRBD1 (6 bases). The V end lost 4 bases, the J end lost 3 bases, and 10 bases lay between the germline ends. The CDR3 totals 14 residues. CDR1 and CDR2 (germline): MDHEN, SYDVKM. CDR3 amino acids: CASSSDRSNQPQHF. CDR3 DNA sequence: TGTGCCAGCAGTTCAGACAGGTCCAATCAGCCCCAGCATTTT. Drawing the rest from reference TRBV28 and TRBJ1-5, the complete variable domain is DVKVTQSSRYLVKRTGEKVFLECVQDMDHENMFWYRQDPGLGLRLIYFSYDVKMKEKGDIPEGYSVSREKKERFSLILESASTNQTSMYLCASSSDRSNQPQHFGDGTRLSIL.

The V and J genes are TRBV5-1 and TRBJ2-1; possibly TRBD2 for D (5 bases). The ends were cut back, 3 bases at V and 9 bases at J, with 13 bases in the middle. The CDR3 has 13 amino acids. Per the germline V gene, CDR1 is SGHRS and CDR2 is YFSETQ. CDR3 in amino acids: CASSSNIGSEQFF. CDR3 DNA: TGCGCCAGCAGCTCGAACATAGGGAGTGAGCAGTTCTTC.

With respect to this clone: Other DNA sequences of this sample code for an identical CDR3. The chain is built from TRBV5-1 and TRBJ2-1; 11 bases fit TRBD2. The CDR3 runs to 15 residues. Germline loops: CDR1 SGHRS, CDR2 YFSETQ. The V and J ends lost 4 bases and 3 bases, in that order; junction bases with no gene match: 3. The CDR3 loop is CASSLGTSGYNEQFF. As DNA, the CDR3 is TGCGCCAGCAGCCTAGGGACTAGCGGCTACAATGAGCAGTTCTTC.

This clone was seen at least ten times. The sample holds other DNA sequences that translate to the same CDR3. The chain couples TRBV4-2 to TRBJ1-1; unclear D gene. The CDR3 sequence is 14 residues long. V lost 1 base and J lost 0, with 6 bases in between. CDR1 LGHNA and CDR2 YNFKEQ come from the germline V gene. DNA of the CDR3: TGTGCCAGCAGCCAAGGGGCCTTGAACACTGAAGCTTTCTTT. Amino acid sequence: CASSQGALNTEAFF.

J is TRBJ2-3 and V is TRBV7-9; 7 bases are a match to TRBD2. This CDR3 has 16 amino acids. Germline V gene data show CDR1 as SEHNR and CDR2 as FQNEAQ (reference sequence). J gave up 4 bases and V 2 bases, and 9 bases lay outside the gene matches. CDR3 nucleotide sequence: TGTGCCAGCAGCTTATTCGGCGGGAGCTCCGCAGATACGCAGTATTTT. It specifies CASSLFGGSSADTQYF.

This clone has only one observation. The gene calls are TRBV7-3 and TRBJ2-3, with 7 bases matching TRBD2. CDR3 length: 13 residues. Germline CDR1 is SGHTA and CDR2 is FQGTGA. V trimming: 6 bases; J trimming: 3 bases; junction bases outside the gene matches: 3. The CDR3 sequence is CASRGGRTDTQYF. The CDR3 DNA follows: TGTGCCAGCAGGGGGGGGAGGACAGATACGCAGTATTTT.

The rearrangement links TRBV5-8 to TRBJ1-2; D uncertain. This CDR3 is 14 amino acids long. The germline gives CDR1 SGHTS, CDR2 YDEGEE. V lost 2 bases, J lost 0 bases, and 8 bases lay in between. The CDR3 DNA follows: TGTGCCAGCAGCTTTAAAGCCACTAACTATGGCTACACCTTC. The encoded protein is CASSFKATNYGYTF.

The J gene is TRBJ1-1, the V gene TRBV10-3; 7 bases match TRBD1. Losses at the gene ends were 11 bases for V and 0 bases for J; bases not matched to a gene: 6. Germline lookup yields CDR1 ENHRY and CDR2 SYGVKD. The CDR3 runs to 13 residues. The CDR3 DNA follows: TGTGCCTCTAGGGGGCCCATGAACACTGAAGCTTTCTTT. This sequence encodes CASRGPMNTEAFF.

The chain has TRBV11-1 and TRBJ1-2; unclear D gene. Germline V CDR1 and CDR2: SGHAT, FQDESV (reference sequence). The CDR3 loop spans 14 amino acids. The V and J ends lost 4 bases and 8 bases respectively, with 17 bases between them. In DNA form, the CDR3 reads TGTGCCAGCAGCTCCGACATAAGAGCGGGGGGCTACACCTTC. It encodes CASSSDIRAGGYTF.

The chain combines TRBV13 with TRBJ1-4; D perhaps matches TRBD1 (6 bases). The CDR3 runs 17 residues. V was pared by 6 bases and J by 2 bases, with 19 bases between. The germline V gene has CDR1 PRHDT and CDR2 FYEKMQ (reference sequence). CDR3 DNA sequence: TGTGCCAGCAGACACCGGGGGGGGCTGGGGACTAATGAAAAACTGTTTTTT. Protein product: CASRHRGGLGTNEKLFF. Full variable domain (outside the CDR3, taken from reference TRBV13 and TRBJ1-4): AAGVIQSPRHLIKEKRETATLKCYPIPRHDTVYWYQQGPGQDPQFLISFYEKMQSDKGSIPDRFSAQQFSDYHSELNMSSLELGDSALYFCASRHRGGLGTNEKLFFGSGTQLSVL.

The rearrangement uses TRBV19 and TRBJ1-2; D is possibly TRBD1 (6 bases). The V gene lost 5 bases and the J gene lost 2 bases, with 9 bases spanning the gap. This CDR3 is 13 amino acids long. Germline CDR1 reads LNHDA; CDR2 reads SQIVND (reference sequence). The CDR3 coding sequence is TGTGCCAGTAGTGGGGACACCAACTATGGCTACACCTTC. Its translation: CASSGDTNYGYTF.

This clone was recorded only once. The V call is TRBV28, the J call TRBJ2-7; TRBD2 agrees at 7 bases. The germline CDR1 and CDR2 sequences are MDHEN and SYDVKM. The CDR3 spans 14 residues. The ends lost 11 bases at V and 1 base at J; junction bases unmatched: 11. CDR3 sequence: CAGGTGGSSYEQYF. In DNA, the CDR3 is TGTGCCGGCGGGACTGGCGGGAGTTCCTACGAGCAGTACTTC.

The chain has TRBV5-6 and TRBJ1-5; 9 bases are shared with TRBD1. The CDR3 runs 14 residues. Germline-derived CDR1 and CDR2 are SGHDT and YYEEEE. V shed 1 base and J 7 bases; nucleotides not matched to a gene: 3. CDR3 sequence: CASSLTGGGQPQHF. CDR3 bases: TGTGCCAGCAGCTTGACAGGGGGCGGACAGCCCCAGCATTTT.

The chain joins TRBV30 to TRBJ1-1, with 7 bases identical to TRBD1. The CDR3 runs to 15 residues. CDR1 is GTSNPN, CDR2 SVGIG, per germline (reference sequence). J gave up 4 bases and V 1 base, and 9 bases lay outside the gene matches. CDR3 nucleotide sequence: TGTGCCTGGAGTGGAGGGGGCGCGCCGGGCACTGAAGCTTTCTTT. Translation: CAWSGGGAPGTEAFF.

The gene calls are TRBV5-1 and TRBJ2-3; TRBD2 matches 9 bases. Germline trimming cut 2 bases from V and 3 bases from J; bases unmatched to any gene: 4. Germline lookup yields CDR1 SGHRS and CDR2 YFSETQ. This CDR3 has 15 amino acids. Written as DNA, the CDR3 is TGCGCCAGCAGCTTCAGCGGGGGGAATACAGATACGCAGTATTTT. Translated: CASSFSGGNTDTQYF.

In this sample, this clone is medium-sized. The chain combines TRBV7-9 with TRBJ1-4; D call uncertain. This CDR3 region has 16 residues. Per germline, CDR1 SEHNR and CDR2 FQNEAQ (reference sequence). V was trimmed by 1 base and J by 6 bases, leaving 15 bases between them. The DNA of the CDR3 is TGTGCCAGCAGCTTAGGGGATCGGGGAGAGGATGAAAAACTGTTTTTT. Translated: CASSLGDRGEDEKLFF. Based on the CDR3 plus reference TRBV7-9 and TRBJ1-4, the full variable domain is DTGVSQNPRHKITKRGQNVTFRCDPISEHNRLYWYRQTLGQGPEFLTYFQNEAQLEKSRLLSDRFSAERPKGSFSTLEIQRTEQGDSAMYLCASSLGDRGEDEKLFFGSGTQLSVL.

Worth noting for this clone: The germline gene is not matched at one end of the junction; a read error may be the cause. V usage is TRBV2 and J usage is TRBJ2-1; 12 bases align to TRBD2. CDR3 length: 13 amino acids. Germline V gene lookup returns CDR1 SNHLY and CDR2 FYNNEI. This chain's CDR3 is CGGLAGTYNEQFF. In DNA, the CDR3 is TGCGGAGGACTAGCGGGGACCTACAATGAGCAGTTCTTC.

This clone was recorded a few times. The chain employs TRBV29-1 and TRBJ2-5, with unresolved D. The CDR3 is made up of 10 amino acids. Germline CDR1 reads SQVTM; CDR2 reads ANQGSEA. V lost 6 bases, J lost 7 bases, and 9 bases lay in between. CDR3 sequence reads: CSVGEVTQYF. CDR3 nucleotides: TGCAGCGTGGGCGAAGTGACCCAGTACTTC.